The 28 T cell receptor gamma chains in this list originate from one sample, sequenced in a study of γδ T cells in repeated Plasmodium falciparum infection. TCRdb applied CATT to the multiplex PCR reads for clone calling. The sample carries 20,000 to 30,000 gamma-chain clones, about 2.9% recorded once. Vgamma9/Vdelta2+ and Vdelta2-negative gammadelta T cells were flow-sorted from PBMC for bulk sequencing. Sample: gamma-delta T cells from blood. These receptors all stem from a pool of human donors (malaria-infected and uninfected, not separated).

This clone was detected many times. At one boundary the junction diverges from the germline segment, which might be a read error. The sample carries other DNA sequences with the same CDR3. The chain couples TRGV2 to TRGJ1 or TRGJ2. This CDR3 region has 13 residues. Per the germline V gene, CDR1 is EGSNGY and CDR2 is YDSYNSKV. CDR3 amino acids: CATWDGRLYKKLF. The CDR3 nucleotides are TGTGCCACTTGGGACGGGCGATTATATAAGAAACTCTTT.

Concerning this clone itself: For this DNA, TCRdb reports the protein of a much larger clone, which diverges at residue 11, most likely from a read error; the protein presented here is translated directly from the DNA. The V gene is TRGV5, but the J gene lacks a call. CDR3 length equals 13 residues. Looked up from germline, CDR1 is VINAFY and CDR2 is YDVSNSKD. The CDR3 is CATWEFSGYKRLF. CDR3 in DNA: TGTGCCACCTGGGAGTTCTCGGGATATAAGAGACTCTTT.

This clone was counted ten times or more. A far larger clone is just one base off, so this is likely a read error. Distinct nucleotide sequences in the sample also encode this CDR3. This chain uses TRGV9 with TRGJ1 or TRGJ2. The germline V gene has CDR1 GITISATS and CDR2 ISYDGTV (reference sequence). The length of the CDR3 is 14 residues. The CDR3, as DNA: TGTGCCTTGTGGGAGGTGCGACATTATTACAAGAAACTCTTT. It codes for CALWEVRHYYKKLF.

This clone occurred a few times. The protein given by TCRdb reflects a much larger clone and differs at residue 4 from this DNA's translation, likely from a read error; the protein shown is the DNA's translation. DNA of the CDR3: TGCGCCTTGAGGGAGGTGATGGGAAGGGAGAAACTCTTT. This translates into CALREVMGREKLF. This chain connects TRGV9 to TRGJ1 or TRGJ2. TCRdb gives no J gene; it was assigned here by matching the DNA to germline. The CDR3 is made up of 13 amino acids. Germline V gene data show CDR1 as GITISATS and CDR2 as ISYDGTV (reference sequence).

By sample fraction, this clone is medium-sized (0.01 to 0.1%). Other DNA sequences within the sample encode an identical CDR3. The chain is built from TRGV9 and TRGJP. This CDR3 spans 17 amino acids. After removal of 3 bases from V and 1 base from J, the junction contained 3 bases not matched to a gene. CDR1 is GITISATS and CDR2 is ISYDGTV in the germline V gene (reference sequence). For the CDR3, the DNA is TGTGCCTTGTGGGAGAAGGGGCAAGAGTTGGGCAAAAAAATCAAGGTATTT. This translates into CALWEKGQELGKKIKVF.

There are a few counts of this clone. The mismatch at residue 14 between this DNA's translation and the TCRdb protein of a much larger clone likely reflects a read error; the protein shown is translated from the DNA. The genes are TRGV9 and TRGJP1. The J gene is not listed in TCRdb, so it was assigned here from a DNA match to germline. The CDR3 loop spans 15 amino acids. Germline CDR1 is GITISATS and CDR2 is ISYDGTV (reference sequence). The V segment lost 6 bases and the J segment 15 bases; nucleotides outside the gene matches: 22. The CDR3 nucleotides read TGTGCCTTGTGGTCTCAAGAGTTGGGCAAAAAAATCAAGATATTT. Translated, it gives CALWSQELGKKIKIF.

This clone has ten or more counts. Since a far larger clone is one base different, this is likely a read error. This specimen includes other DNA sequences encoding the same CDR3. The rearrangement joins TRGV9 to TRGJ1 or TRGJ2. V dropped 3 bases and J dropped 8; count of bases not matched to a gene: 10. Germline loops: CDR1 GITISATS, CDR2 ISYDGTV (reference sequence). The CDR3 is made up of 13 amino acids. The CDR3 sequence: CALWEPIGNKKLF. Written as DNA, the CDR3 is TGTGCCTTGTGGGAGCCTATTGGGAATAAGAAACTCTTT.

This clone showed up just a few times. Given a far larger clone just one base away, this is likely a sequencing read error. Other DNA sequences in this sample translate to the same CDR3. The CDR3 here is CALWEVLVDYKKLF. The DNA of the CDR3 is TGTGCCTTGTGGGAGGTGCTAGTGGACTATAAGAAACTCTTT. The chain recombines TRGV9 with TRGJ1 or TRGJ2. TCRdb offers no J gene call, so here the DNA was matched to germline to obtain one. This CDR3 has 14 amino acids. The ends lost 0 bases at V and 7 bases at J; junction bases unmatched: 9. Germline values: CDR1 GITISATS, CDR2 ISYDGTV (reference sequence).

This clone was seen at least ten times. This likely came from a read error, as a far larger clone is one base away. Other DNA sequences in the sample encode the same CDR3. The chain joins TRGV9 to TRGJP. The CDR3 is 17 residues long. Germline V gives CDR1 GITISATS, CDR2 ISYDGTV (reference sequence). DNA for the CDR3: TGTGCCCTGTGGGAGGTGACTGGTGAGTTGGGCAAAAAAATCAAGGTATTT. Translation gives CALWEVTGELGKKIKVF.

This clone was detected many times. The chain's CDR3 is CATWEEYKKLF. CDR3 coding DNA: TGTGCCACCTGGGAAGAATATAAGAAACTCTTT. The chain has TRGV4 and TRGJ1 or TRGJ2. Germline lookup yields CDR1 EGSTGY and CDR2 YDSYTSSV. With V trimmed by 4 bases and J by 7 bases, 4 bases remained unmatched. The CDR3 runs 11 residues.

This clone was seen repeatedly, ten times or more. The TCRdb protein, from a much larger clone, departs from this DNA's translation at residue 8, likely by read error; the protein shown derives from the DNA. The chain joins TRGV2 to TRGJ1 or TRGJ2. This CDR3 is built from 10 residues. The germline V gene encodes CDR1 EGSNGY and CDR2 YDSYNSKV. The CDR3 loop is CATWDSKRLF. CDR3 DNA sequence: TGTGCCACCTGGGACAGTAAGAGACTCTTT.

This clone showed up many times. TCRdb's protein, taken from a much larger clone, differs from this DNA's translation at residue 10, likely owing to a read error; the protein displayed comes from the DNA. The chain has TRGV2 and TRGJ1 or TRGJ2. The germline CDR1 and CDR2 sequences are EGSNGY and YDSYNSKV. CDR3 length: 12 residues. The CDR3 DNA sequence: TGTGCCACCTGGGACGGGCAGAATAAGGAACTCTTT. It specifies CATWDGQNKELF.

About this clone itself: A far bigger clonotype differs at one base, so this is likely a read error. At the DNA level, this CDR3 is encoded by other sequences in the same sample as well. This chain links TRGV4 with TRGJ1 or TRGJ2. The J gene, not given by TCRdb, was assigned here from a germline match of the nucleotide sequence. V lost 2 bases to trimming and J lost 2 bases; unmatched junction nucleotides: 6. The CDR3 is 14 residues long. The germline V gene encodes CDR1 EGSTGY and CDR2 YDSYTSSV. The CDR3: CATWDAPDYYKKLF. The CDR3 DNA is TGTGCCACCTGGGATGCTCCGGATTATTATAAGAAACTCTTT.

This clone was seen ten or more times. The TCRdb protein, from a much larger clone, departs from this DNA's translation at residue 7, likely by read error; the protein shown derives from the DNA. The CDR3 sequence is CATWDTIGWFKIF. For the CDR3, the DNA is TGTGCCACCTGGGATACCATTGGTTGGTTCAAGATATTT. The rearrangement links TRGV8 to TRGJP1. CDR1 is VENAVY, CDR2 YDSYNSRV, per germline. The CDR3 covers 13 residues.

About this clone itself: The limits of the CDR3 on the DNA are not certain, so only TCRdb's listed CDR3 is given. The V gene is TRGV9; the J gene was not called. The CDR3 length equals 32 residues, ends included. Germline V gives CDR1 GITISATS, CDR2 ISYDGTV (reference sequence). Here the CDR3 reads CALWEVTDYIRNSLAVEQHLLSQVSIGKIQHF.

This clone was counted many times. The amino acid sequence in TCRdb belongs to a much larger clone and departs from this DNA's translation at residue 7, likely a sequencing read error; the sequence shown is translated from the DNA. The chain is built from TRGV4 and TRGJ1 or TRGJ2. The J gene, missing from TCRdb, was assigned here through DNA to germline matching. Losses at the gene ends were 0 bases for V and 9 bases for J; bases not matched to a gene: 2. Germline values: CDR1 EGSTGY, CDR2 YDSYTSSV. The CDR3 extends over 11 amino acids. The CDR3 DNA is TGTGCCACCTGGGATGGGATTAAGAAACTCTTT. Protein sequence: CATWDGIKKLF.

About this clone itself: The amino acid sequence in TCRdb belongs to a much larger clone and departs from this DNA's translation at residue 12, likely a sequencing read error; the sequence shown is translated from the DNA. The J gene has no call, while the V gene is TRGV9. This CDR3 region has 14 residues. Germline CDR1 and CDR2: GITISATS and ISYDGTV (reference sequence). CDR3 protein: CALWEAVGYYKRLF. The CDR3 DNA reads TGTGCCTTGTGGGAGGCTGTGGGGTATTATAAGAGACTCTTT.

About this clone: This sample also contains other DNA sequences that code for the same CDR3. This chain connects TRGV4 to TRGJP1. As TCRdb names no J gene, one was assigned here on the basis of a DNA match to germline. Trimming removed 1 base from V and 3 bases from J; junction bases left unmatched: 8. The germline V gene encodes CDR1 EGSTGY and CDR2 YDSYTSSV. The length of the CDR3 is 16 residues. The CDR3, as DNA: TGTGCCACCTGGGATGGAGGGTGGTCCACTGGTTGGTTCAAGATATTT. Protein product: CATWDGGWSTGWFKIF.

In its sample, this clone was seen a few times. This DNA's translation and the protein TCRdb lists, from a much larger clone, do not match at residue 10, likely due to a read error; the protein shown is translated from the DNA. The chain is built from TRGV2 and TRGJ1 or TRGJ2. The J gene, not given by TCRdb, was assigned here from a germline match of the nucleotide sequence. The CDR3 has 14 amino acids. Germline CDR1 is EGSNGY and CDR2 is YDSYNSKV. CDR3 sequence reads: CATWDLENYHKKLF. The CDR3 DNA is TGTGCCACCTGGGACCTCGAGAATTATCATAAGAAACTCTTT.

Comments on this clone: Being one base from a much bigger clone, this may be a read error. It is unclear where the CDR3 begins or ends on the DNA, so no DNA is shown, and the CDR3 is as TCRdb lists it. A V gene of TRGV2 was called, but no J gene was assigned. Germline V gene sequence: CDR1 EGSNGY, CDR2 YDSYNSKV. The CDR3 contains 35 residues when both ends are counted. CDR3 region: CATWDGLRFWFVIRNSLAVEQHLLSQVSIGRIQHF.

This clone was seen only a few times. The translation of this DNA and the TCRdb protein of a much larger clone differ at residue 8, probably owing to a read error; the protein shown here is translated from the DNA. The chain links TRGV2 to TRGJ1 or TRGJ2. Germline loops: CDR1 EGSNGY, CDR2 YDSYNSKV. CDR3 length equals 14 residues. V dropped 2 bases and J dropped 3; count of bases not matched to a gene: 7. The CDR3 sequence: CATWDDASYYKKLF. Written as DNA, the CDR3 is TGTGCCACCTGGGACGACGCGTCTTATTATAAGAAACTCTTT.

This clone was counted only a few times. A read error likely explains why the TCRdb protein, taken from a much larger clone, differs from this DNA's translation at residue 11; the protein shown is translated from the DNA. The V segment is TRGV5, and no J call was made. From germline, CDR1 is VINAFY and CDR2 YDVSNSKD. This CDR3 comprises 13 residues. DNA of the CDR3: TGTGCCACCTGGGACAGGCACGGTTATAAGGAACTCTTT. Its protein is CATWDRHGYKELF.

This clone was seen at least ten times. The translation of this DNA and the TCRdb protein of a much larger clone differ at residue 4, probably owing to a read error; the protein shown here is translated from the DNA. The chain has TRGV3 and TRGJP2. Because TCRdb records no J gene, it was assigned here through a match of the DNA to germline. This CDR3 has 13 residues. Germline V gives CDR1 VTNTFY, CDR2 YDVSTARD (reference sequence). V dropped 9 bases and J dropped 4; count of bases not matched to a gene: 8. The CDR3 DNA sequence: TGTGCCACCCGGCGTTATAGTGATTGGATCAAGACGTTT. Amino acid sequence: CATRRYSDWIKTF.

The sample holds a few counts of this clone. A read error is the likely source, as a far larger clone sits one nucleotide away. Within the sample, other DNA sequences also encode this same CDR3. The V call is TRGV9, the J call TRGJP2. The CDR3 length is 15 residues. CDR1 is GITISATS and CDR2 is ISYDGTV in the germline V gene (reference sequence). The junction had 7 bases not matched to a gene; V was cut back by 3 bases and J by 3 bases. CDR3 DNA: TGTGCCTTGTGGGAGCCCGTCGGTAGTGATTGGATCAAGACGTTT. It translates to CALWEPVGSDWIKTF.

This clone was picked up a small number of times. A read error likely explains why the TCRdb protein, taken from a much larger clone, differs from this DNA's translation at residue 14; the protein shown is translated from the DNA. This chain uses TRGV9 with TRGJP. The J gene, not given by TCRdb, was assigned here from a germline match of the nucleotide sequence. Germline-derived CDR1 and CDR2 are GITISATS and ISYDGTV (reference sequence). This CDR3 region has 18 residues. The CDR3 region has the DNA TGTGCCTTGTGGGAGGTGACCCAATCGGAGTTGGGCAAAGAAATCAAGGTATTT. This sequence encodes CALWEVTQSELGKEIKVF.

The DNA of the CDR3 is TGTGCCTTGTGGGAGGTAAAATCCGAGTTGGGCAAAAAAATCAAGGTATTT. Protein product: CALWEVKSELGKKIKVF. The chain joins TRGV9 to TRGJP. Matching the DNA to germline supplied the J gene, which TCRdb does not give. The CDR3 runs 17 residues. Germline V CDR1 and CDR2: GITISATS, ISYDGTV (reference sequence). V was pared by 1 base and J by 7 bases, with 7 bases of the junction left unmatched.

This clone has ten or more counts. The protein that TCRdb holds for this DNA derives from a much larger clone and differs from the translated DNA at residue 12, which likely indicates a read error; the protein shown here is translated from the DNA. For the V gene the call is TRGV5; the J gene has no call. Germline V CDR1 and CDR2: VINAFY, YDVSNSKD. The CDR3 contains 14 residues. The CDR3 nucleotides read TGTGCCACCTGGGACAAACGTAGTGATTGGATCAGGACGTTT. It codes for CATWDKRSDWIRTF.

In this sample, this clone turned up a few times. This rearrangement joins TRGV9 to TRGJP2. Because TCRdb records no J gene, it was assigned here through a match of the DNA to germline. V was pared by 12 bases and J by 7 bases, with 2 bases of the junction left unmatched. Germline CDR1 GITISATS, CDR2 ISYDGTV (reference sequence). This CDR3 spans 9 amino acids. The DNA of the CDR3 is TGTGCCCATGATTGGATCAAGACGTTT. It translates to CAHDWIKTF.